This TCR beta chain was observed in a study of blood T cell repertoires in COVID-19 (TCRdb year 2020). The study in broad terms: The collaborator samples originated in the United States, Italy and Spain and spanned the acute and convalescent phases of COVID-19. The repertoires were made available in a free public database intended to serve as a resource for research on the immune response to SARS-CoV-2. The prospective study material was composed of cDNA or gDNA derived from T cells, B-cell-depleted T cells, or PBMCs. Samples came from the ongoing ImmuneRACE study (first 160 participants) plus 1,254 subjects from 6 global collaborators. Where available, HLA class I and class II types were taken from metadata supplied by the sample provider and were not determined by assay-based typing. Deeply sampled blood TCRbeta repertoires from subjects exposed to, actively infected with, or recovered from COVID-19 were included in the dataset. Nearly every sample came with metadata listing a de-identified subject ID, COVID-19 status, age in years and sex. General study outcomes and caveats: How much clinical and demographic metadata was included differed by source and by participant, and the metadata was provided uncurated.

The immunoSEQ Assay, a bias-controlled multiplex PCR, was used to amplify TCRbeta CDR3 regions from genomic DNA. The study's own analysis went as follows. The number of nucleated cells in each sample was estimated by amplification of reference gene primers within the assay. Sequence reads were collapsed and filtered to measure the absolute abundance of every unique TCRbeta CDR3 rearrangement. For each sample, productive Simpson clonality was calculated as the square root of Simpson's diversity index over productive rearrangements. Held by TCRdb, this immuneACCESS table contains in-frame sequences only and omits some clones. Under half of the omission traces to an unresolved V gene where checked; the cause of the rest is unknown. V, J and clone size are those of that table, while D and trimming were read from the DNA. This sample has some 350,000 clones in its table, and approximately 82% of those were observed once. About 3% of the sample belongs to the ten largest clones.

This clone has only a few counts. Its antigen specificity is not known. No base-level quality is on record; no much larger clone is a single base apart. Other DNA sequences in the sample encode the same CDR3. Collaborating institutions collected whole blood in K2EDTA tubes following their own protocols. For TCRbeta analysis, collaborator samples were shipped as frozen whole blood, as isolated PBMCs, or as DNA extracted from either sample type. The sequencing input was peripheral blood. The sequence was obtained from a young man with active or convalescent COVID-19.

The nucleotides read TGTGCCAGCAGCTCGGGACAGGGAAACACTGAAGCTTTCTTT. Its amino acids are CASSSGQGNTEAFF. The chain was built from TRBV7-3 and TRBJ1-1; TRBD1 lines up with 9 middle nucleotides. From the cysteine through the phenylalanine, the CDR3 covers 14 amino acids. The DNA shown is the 42-base CDR3, in frame from base 1. Trimming leaves V shorter by 4 bases and J shorter by 2 bases, with the junction holding 2 bases beyond the gene matches. Per the germline V gene, SGHTA is the CDR1 and FQGTGA is the CDR2.